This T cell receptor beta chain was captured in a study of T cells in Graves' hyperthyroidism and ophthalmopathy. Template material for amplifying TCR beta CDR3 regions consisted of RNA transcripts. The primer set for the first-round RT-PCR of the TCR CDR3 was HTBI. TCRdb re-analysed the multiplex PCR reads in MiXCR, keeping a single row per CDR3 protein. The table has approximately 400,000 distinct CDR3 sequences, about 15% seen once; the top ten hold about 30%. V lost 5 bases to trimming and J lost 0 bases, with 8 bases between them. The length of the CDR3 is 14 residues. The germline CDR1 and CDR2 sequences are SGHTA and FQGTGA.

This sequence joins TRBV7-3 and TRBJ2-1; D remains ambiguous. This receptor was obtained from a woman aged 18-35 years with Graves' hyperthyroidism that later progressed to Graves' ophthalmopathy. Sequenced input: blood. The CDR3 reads CASSGSSSYNEQFF. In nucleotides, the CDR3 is TGTGCCAGCAGCGGATCAAGCTCCTACAATGAGCAGTTCTTC.